These T cell receptor beta chains were read from a single sample in a study of T cells after yellow fever vaccination. TCRdb reanalysed the 5' RACE reads using MiXCR and keeps one entry per CDR3 protein. The sample yields fewer than 85,000 distinct CDR3 sequences, approximately 8% seen once. This specimen consisted of CD8+ T cells sorted from PBMCs, obtained on the day of the yellow fever booster vaccination. All receptors come from a man aged 25-40 years who received the YFV17D yellow fever vaccine. Each CDR3 is given with its conserved first and last residue. Fields, in order: J gene, clone size, V gene, D gene, CDR3 DNA, CDR3 protein. The D gene is left open where the match is weak. Size is stated for part of the rows, as once, few or many counts, or as a class when the clone is expanded.

TRBJ2-1,few,TRBV19,-,TGTGCCAGCAGTATTGGCTTTCCCTACAATGAGCAGTTCTTC,CASSIGFPYNEQFF
TRBJ2-7,many,TRBV28,-,TGTGCCAGCAGTTTATTACCCAGGGGATATAAAACCGCGACCTACGAGCAGTACTTC,CASSLLPRGYKTATYEQYF
TRBJ2-7,-,TRBV5-6,-,TGTGCCAGCGCCCCCAGGCTCCCCTGCTACGAGCAGTACTTC,CASAPRLPCYEQYF
TRBJ1-1,many,TRBV12-3/TRBV12-4,-,TGTGCCAGCAGTCCGGCAAGGGCCCTTGAAGCTTTCTTT,CASSPARALEAFF
TRBJ1-1,-,TRBV7-8,-,TGTGCCAGCAGCGACGGAGTTCGGGGGATGAACACTGAAGCTTTCTTT,CASSDGVRGMNTEAFF
TRBJ1-1,-,TRBV12-3/TRBV12-4,-,TGTGCCAGCAGCCCCTGGGGGGCGAGTGAAGCTTTCTTT,CASSPWGASEAFF
TRBJ2-5,few,TRBV11-2,TRBD1,TGTGCCAGCAGCCCGCTATTCGCAGGGGGAGAGACCCAGTACTTC,CASSPLFAGGETQYF
TRBJ2-6,-,TRBV3-1,TRBD2,TGTGCCAGCAGCCTCCAGGGATCCGGGAGGGCCTCCGGGGCCAACGTCCTGACTTTC,CASSLQGSGRASGANVLTF
TRBJ2-7,-,TRBV15,-,TGTGCCACCAGCAACGGGATCCACCACGAGCAGTACTTC,CATSNGIHHEQYF
TRBJ2-1,-,TRBV12-3/TRBV12-4,TRBD2,TGTGCCAGCAGTTGGGCTATCGGGAGGGCTGGGCATGAGCAGTTCTTC,CASSWAIGRAGHEQFF
TRBJ2-3,few,TRBV6-5,-,TGTGCCAGCAGTTACTCGATCGGGAGTAGCGCAGATACGCAGTATTTT,CASSYSIGSSADTQYF
TRBJ2-1,many,TRBV6-5,-,TGTGCCAGCAGTTACTCAGGGGGACTTCAGCAGTTCTTC,CASSYSGGLQQFF
TRBJ2-3,medium-sized,TRBV4-3,TRBD1,TGCGCCAGCAGCCAAGATTGGGACAGGGGGACCACAGATACGCAGTATTTT,CASSQDWDRGTTDTQYF
TRBJ2-1,few,TRBV12-3/TRBV12-4,-,TGTGCCAGCAGTTTTAGTCTTGGCTACAATGAGCAGTTCTTC,CASSFSLGYNEQFF
TRBJ2-5,many,TRBV7-2,-,TGTGCCAGCACCTGGGAACAGGGTATGGGATTCCAAGAGACCCAGTACTTC,CASTWEQGMGFQETQYF
TRBJ1-2,-,TRBV6-1,-,TGTGCCACCCGACCAGGAACCCTCTATGGCTACACCTTC,CATRPGTLYGYTF
TRBJ2-7,many,TRBV7-9,-,TGTGCCAGCAGCCGAGGTGGACCCTACGAGCAGTACTTC,CASSRGGPYEQYF
TRBJ2-1,few,TRBV7-6,-,TGTGCCAGCAGCCTCGGGAGTTATGAGCAGTTCTTC,CASSLGSYEQFF
TRBJ2-1,-,TRBV29-1,-,TGCAGCGTTGAAATCTGGTCTACGCAGTTCTTC,CSVEIWSTQFF
TRBJ2-3,-,TRBV4-3,TRBD1,TGCGCCAGCAGCCAAGCCCTGGGACAGGGGCTGTCAGATACGCAGTATTTT,CASSQALGQGLSDTQYF
TRBJ2-1,many,TRBV28,-,TGTGCCAGCAGTACGGAAGAATACAATGAGCAGTTCTTC,CASSTEEYNEQFF
TRBJ2-7,-,TRBV7-8,-,TGTGCCAGCAGCAGTGGGGGGACAGCCAGGGACTACGAGCAGTACTTC,CASSSGGTARDYEQYF
TRBJ1-2,few,TRBV9,TRBD1,TGTGCCAGCAGCGGACAGGGGTTCGATGGCTACACCTTC,CASSGQGFDGYTF
TRBJ2-3,-,TRBV20-1,TRBD2,TGCAGTGCTAGAGATGGGGGGACTAGCGGGAGTGTGTATACGCAGTATTTT,CSARDGGTSGSVYTQYF